The T cell receptor (beta chain) under discussion was sequenced for a study of cytomegalovirus exposure and HLA in healthy donors. Study as a whole: The approximately 120 million unique TCR beta sequences, from about 179 million T cells, were found by an earlier analysis. Whole-study findings and limits: Later on, an analysis found that several of the most significant clusters appeared to be linked to common viral pathogens, which included parvovirus B19.

In the case of this clone: Its specificity is not known.

In the PCR, 60 Vbeta and 13 Jbeta primers were used. Generated by immunoSEQ multiplex PCR, the TCRdb table keeps only in-frame clones and is missing some. The sample data list 45,000 or so clones. The receptor was isolated from a male donor in good health and CMV-seronegative. Specimen: PBMCs.

The CDR3 region has the DNA TGTGCCAGCAGCGTAGTCCAGGGCCTCGGGAGCACTGAAGCTTTCTTT. Its protein is CASSVVQGLGSTEAFF. This sequence joins TRBV9 and TRBJ1-1; possibly TRBD1 for D (5 bases). Between the trimmed V and J ends, which lost 0 bases and 4 bases, there was a span of 16 bases. CDR1 and CDR2 from the germline V gene are SGDLS and YYNGEE. The CDR3 covers 16 residues. The whole variable domain, remainder taken from reference TRBV9 and TRBJ1-1, is DSGVTQTPKHLITATGQRVTLRCSPRSGDLSVYWYQQSLDQGLQFLIQYYNGEERAKGNILERFSAQQFPDLHSELNLSSLELGDSALYFCASSVVQGLGSTEAFFGQGTRLTVV.